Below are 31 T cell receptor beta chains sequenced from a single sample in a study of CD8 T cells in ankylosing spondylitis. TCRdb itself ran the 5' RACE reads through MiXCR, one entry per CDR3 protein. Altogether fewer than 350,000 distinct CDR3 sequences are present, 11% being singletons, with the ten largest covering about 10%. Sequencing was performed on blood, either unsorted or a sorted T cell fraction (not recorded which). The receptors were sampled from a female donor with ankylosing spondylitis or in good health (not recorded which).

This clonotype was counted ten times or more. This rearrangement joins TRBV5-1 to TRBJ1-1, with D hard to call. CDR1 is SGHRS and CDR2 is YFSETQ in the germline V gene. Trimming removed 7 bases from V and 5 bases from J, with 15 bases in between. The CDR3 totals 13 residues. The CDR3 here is CASSPTLETEAFF. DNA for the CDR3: TGCGCCAGCTCGCCCACTCTGGAAACTGAAGCTTTCTTT.

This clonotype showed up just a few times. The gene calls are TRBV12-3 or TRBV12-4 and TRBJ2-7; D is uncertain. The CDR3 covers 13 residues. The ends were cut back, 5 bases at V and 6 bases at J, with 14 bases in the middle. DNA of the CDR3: TGTGCCAGCAGTCCCCTCCTAGTCCGCGAGCAGTACTTC. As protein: CASSPLLVREQYF.

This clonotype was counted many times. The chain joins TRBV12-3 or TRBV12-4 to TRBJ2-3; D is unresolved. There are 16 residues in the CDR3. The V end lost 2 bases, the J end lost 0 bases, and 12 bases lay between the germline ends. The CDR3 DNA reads TGTGCCAGCAGTTTATCTCCCCCGACTAGCACAGATACGCAGTATTTT. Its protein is CASSLSPPTSTDTQYF.

This CDR3 reads CASRPGQGEDTQYF. The CDR3 DNA reads TGTGCCAGCAGGCCCGGGCAGGGGGAGGATACGCAGTATTTT. The V call is TRBV12-3 or TRBV12-4, the J call TRBJ2-3; 7 bases fit TRBD1. The V gene end was trimmed by 6 bases and the J gene end by 6 bases; junction bases not matched to a gene: 9. CDR3 size: 14 residues.

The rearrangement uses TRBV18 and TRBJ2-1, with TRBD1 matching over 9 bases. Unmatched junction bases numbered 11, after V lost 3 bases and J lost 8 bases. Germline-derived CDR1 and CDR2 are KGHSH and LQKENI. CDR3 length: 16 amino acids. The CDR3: CASSPIGQGNYYEQFF. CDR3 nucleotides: TGTGCCAGCTCACCGATCGGACAGGGGAATTACTATGAGCAGTTCTTC.

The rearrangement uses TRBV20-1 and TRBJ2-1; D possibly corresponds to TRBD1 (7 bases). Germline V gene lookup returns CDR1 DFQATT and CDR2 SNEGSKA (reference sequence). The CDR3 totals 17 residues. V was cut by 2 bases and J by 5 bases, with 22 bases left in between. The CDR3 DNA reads TGCAGTGCTAGATCGCAACGAAGGGGGCGGGATCACAATGAGCAGTTCTTC. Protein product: CSARSQRRGRDHNEQFF.

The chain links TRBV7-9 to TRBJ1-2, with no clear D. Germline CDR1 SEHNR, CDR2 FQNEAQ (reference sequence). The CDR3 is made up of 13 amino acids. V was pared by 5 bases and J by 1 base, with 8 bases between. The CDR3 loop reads CASSPHSNYGYTF. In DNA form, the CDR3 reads TGTGCCAGCAGCCCCCACAGTAACTATGGCTACACCTTC.

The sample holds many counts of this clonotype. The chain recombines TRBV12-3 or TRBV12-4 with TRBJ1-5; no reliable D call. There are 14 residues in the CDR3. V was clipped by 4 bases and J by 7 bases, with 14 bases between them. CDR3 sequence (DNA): TGTGCCAGCAGTTATGATGGGTTGAGGCAGCCCCAGCATTTT. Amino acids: CASSYDGLRQPQHF.

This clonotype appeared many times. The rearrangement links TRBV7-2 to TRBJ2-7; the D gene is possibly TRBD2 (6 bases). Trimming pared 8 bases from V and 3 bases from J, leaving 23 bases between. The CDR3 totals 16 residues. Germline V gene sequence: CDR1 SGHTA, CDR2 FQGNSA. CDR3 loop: CASLGGGNSALYEQYF. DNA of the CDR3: TGTGCCAGCCTCGGTGGGGGGAATTCGGCCCTCTACGAGCAGTACTTC.

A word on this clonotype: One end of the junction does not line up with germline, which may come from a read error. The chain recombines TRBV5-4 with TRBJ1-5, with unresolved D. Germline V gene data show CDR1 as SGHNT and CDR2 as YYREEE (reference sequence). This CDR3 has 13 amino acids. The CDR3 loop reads CACSLDGDQPQHF. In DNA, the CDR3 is TGTGCCTGCAGCTTGGACGGGGATCAGCCCCAGCATTTT.

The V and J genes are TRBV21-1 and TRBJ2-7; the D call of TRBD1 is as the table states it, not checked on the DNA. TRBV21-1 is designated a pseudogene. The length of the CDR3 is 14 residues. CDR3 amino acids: CASRGQGETYEQYF. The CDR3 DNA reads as TGTGCCAGCCGGGGACAGGGAGAAACCTACGAGCAGTACTTC.

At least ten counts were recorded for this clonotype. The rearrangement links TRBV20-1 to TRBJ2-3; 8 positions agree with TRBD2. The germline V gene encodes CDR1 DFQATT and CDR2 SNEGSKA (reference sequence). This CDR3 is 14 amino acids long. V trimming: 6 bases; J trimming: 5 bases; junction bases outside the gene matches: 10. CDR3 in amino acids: CSAESGGYGDTQYF. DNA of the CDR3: TGCAGTGCCGAAAGCGGGGGTTACGGAGATACGCAGTATTTT.

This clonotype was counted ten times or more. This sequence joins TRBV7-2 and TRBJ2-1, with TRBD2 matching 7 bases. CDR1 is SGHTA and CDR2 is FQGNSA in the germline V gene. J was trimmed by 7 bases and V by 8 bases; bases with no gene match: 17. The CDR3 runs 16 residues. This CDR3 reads CASPPRGGGGRNEQFF. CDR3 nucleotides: TGTGCCAGCCCCCCCCGTGGCGGGGGTGGGCGGAATGAGCAGTTCTTC. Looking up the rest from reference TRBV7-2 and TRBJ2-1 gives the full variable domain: GAGVSQSPSNKVTEKGKDVELRCDPISGHTALYWYRQSLGQGLEFLIYFQGNSAPDKSGLPSDRFSAERTGGSVSTLTIQRTQQEDSAVYLCASPPRGGGGRNEQFFGPGTRLTVL.

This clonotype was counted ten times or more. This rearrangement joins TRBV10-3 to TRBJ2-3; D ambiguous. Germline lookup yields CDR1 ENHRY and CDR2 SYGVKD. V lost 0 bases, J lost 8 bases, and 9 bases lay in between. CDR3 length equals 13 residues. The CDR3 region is CAISESFPPTQYF. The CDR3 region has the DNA TGTGCCATCAGTGAGTCGTTCCCACCTACGCAGTATTTT.

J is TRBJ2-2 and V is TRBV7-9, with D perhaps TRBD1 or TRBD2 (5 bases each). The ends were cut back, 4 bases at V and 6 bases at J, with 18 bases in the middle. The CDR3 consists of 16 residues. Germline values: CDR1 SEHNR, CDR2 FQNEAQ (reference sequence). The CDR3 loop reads CASSYYWDLEAGELFF. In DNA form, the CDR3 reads TGTGCCAGCAGCTATTACTGGGACCTTGAGGCCGGGGAGCTGTTTTTT. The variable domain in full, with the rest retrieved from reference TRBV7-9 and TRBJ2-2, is DTGVSQNPRHKITKRGQNVTFRCDPISEHNRLYWYRQTLGQGPEFLTYFQNEAQLEKSRLLSDRFSAERPKGSFSTLEIQRTEQGDSAMYLCASSYYWDLEAGELFFGEGSRLTVL.

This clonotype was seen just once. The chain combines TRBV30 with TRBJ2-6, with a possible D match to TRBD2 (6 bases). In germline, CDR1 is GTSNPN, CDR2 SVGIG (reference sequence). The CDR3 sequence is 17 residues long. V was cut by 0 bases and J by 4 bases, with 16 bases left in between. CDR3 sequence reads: CAWSVPDYSGGANVLTF. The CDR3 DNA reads TGTGCCTGGAGTGTCCCGGACTATAGTGGAGGGGCCAACGTCCTGACTTTC.

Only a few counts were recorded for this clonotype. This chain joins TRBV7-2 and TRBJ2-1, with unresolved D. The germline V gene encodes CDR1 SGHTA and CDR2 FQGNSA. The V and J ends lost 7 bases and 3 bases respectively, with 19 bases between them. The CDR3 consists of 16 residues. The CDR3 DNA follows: TGTGCCAGCACCAGTAACCCCTCCGCTGACTACAATGAGCAGTTCTTC. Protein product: CASTSNPSADYNEQFF.

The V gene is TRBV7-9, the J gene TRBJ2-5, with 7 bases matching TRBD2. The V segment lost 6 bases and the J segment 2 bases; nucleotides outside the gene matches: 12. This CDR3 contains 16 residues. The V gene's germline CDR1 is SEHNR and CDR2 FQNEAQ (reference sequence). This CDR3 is CASRRPGGSNQETQYF. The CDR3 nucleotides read TGTGCCAGCAGACGTCCCGGGGGGAGTAATCAAGAGACCCAGTACTTC.

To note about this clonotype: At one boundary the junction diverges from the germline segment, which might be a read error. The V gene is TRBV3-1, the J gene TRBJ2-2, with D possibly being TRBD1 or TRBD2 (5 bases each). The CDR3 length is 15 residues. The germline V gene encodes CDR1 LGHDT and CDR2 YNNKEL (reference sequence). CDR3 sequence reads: CACSPRDGHTGELFF. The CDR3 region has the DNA TGTGCCTGCAGCCCCCGGGACGGTCACACCGGGGAGCTGTTTTTT.

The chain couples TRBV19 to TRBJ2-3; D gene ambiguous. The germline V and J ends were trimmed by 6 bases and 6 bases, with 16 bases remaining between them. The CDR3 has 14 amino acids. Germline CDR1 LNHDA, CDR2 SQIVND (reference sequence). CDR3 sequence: CASRPYQRSDTQYF. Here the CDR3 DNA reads TGTGCCAGTAGACCCTACCAGAGGAGTGATACGCAGTATTTT.

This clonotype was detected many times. This CDR3 reads CASSLGWGAYGYTF. The CDR3 coding sequence is TGTGCCAGCAGCTTAGGGTGGGGAGCATATGGCTACACCTTC. The chain recombines TRBV7-2 with TRBJ1-2; D gene unclear. The germline gives CDR1 SGHTA, CDR2 FQGNSA. The CDR3 is made up of 14 amino acids. With 1 base removed from V and 5 bases from J, the gap between germline ends came to 11 bases.

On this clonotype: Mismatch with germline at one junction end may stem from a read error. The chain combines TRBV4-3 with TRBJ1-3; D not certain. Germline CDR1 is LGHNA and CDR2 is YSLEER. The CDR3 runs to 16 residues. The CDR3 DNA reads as TGCGCCAGCTGCCAAGATCGGGCAGGACCGGGAAACACCATATATTTT. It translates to CASCQDRAGPGNTIYF.

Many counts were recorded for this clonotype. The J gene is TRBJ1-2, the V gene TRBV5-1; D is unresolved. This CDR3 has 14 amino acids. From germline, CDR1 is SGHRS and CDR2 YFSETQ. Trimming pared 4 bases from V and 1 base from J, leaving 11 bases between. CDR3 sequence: CASSLSDLNYGYTF. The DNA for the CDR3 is TGCGCCAGCAGCCTAAGCGATCTTAACTATGGCTACACCTTC.

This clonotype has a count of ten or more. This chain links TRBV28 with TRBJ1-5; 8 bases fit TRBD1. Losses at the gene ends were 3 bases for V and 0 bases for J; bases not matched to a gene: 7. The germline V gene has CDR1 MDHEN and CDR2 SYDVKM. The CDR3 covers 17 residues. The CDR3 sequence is CASSLTGARNSNQPQHF. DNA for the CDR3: TGTGCCAGCAGTTTGACAGGGGCCAGAAATAGCAATCAGCCCCAGCATTTT.

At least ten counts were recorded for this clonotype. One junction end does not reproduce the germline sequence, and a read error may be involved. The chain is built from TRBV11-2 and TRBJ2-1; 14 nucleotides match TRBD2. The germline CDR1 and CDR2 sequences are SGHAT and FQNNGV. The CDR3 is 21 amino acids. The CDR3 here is CASSLGLRLGLAGVPRNEQFF. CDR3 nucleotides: TGTGCCAGCAGTTTAGGGTTGCGGTTGGGACTAGCGGGAGTTCCGCGTAATGAGCAGTTCTTC.

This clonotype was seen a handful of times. The CDR3 is CASSKDPYNEQFF. DNA for the CDR3: TGCGCCAGCAGCAAGGACCCCTACAATGAGCAGTTCTTC. This chain links TRBV5-1 with TRBJ2-1, with D uncertain. CDR1 is SGHRS and CDR2 is YFSETQ in the germline V gene. CDR3 length: 13 amino acids. V was clipped by 4 bases and J by 2 bases, with 7 bases between them.

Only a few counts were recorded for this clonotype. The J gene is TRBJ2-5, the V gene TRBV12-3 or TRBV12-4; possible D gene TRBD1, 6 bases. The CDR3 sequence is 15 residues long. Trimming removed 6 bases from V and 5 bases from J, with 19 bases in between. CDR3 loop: CASSSTQGWAETQYF. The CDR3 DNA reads TGTGCCAGCAGCTCTACACAGGGCTGGGCGGAGACCCAGTACTTC.

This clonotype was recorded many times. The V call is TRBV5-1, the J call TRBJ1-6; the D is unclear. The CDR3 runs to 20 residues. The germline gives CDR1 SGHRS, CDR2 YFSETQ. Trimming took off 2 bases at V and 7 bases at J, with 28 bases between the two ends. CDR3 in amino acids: CASSLVTVNTPGLGNSPLHF. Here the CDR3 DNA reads TGCGCCAGCAGCTTAGTAACAGTGAACACTCCTGGACTGGGAAATTCACCCCTCCACTTT.

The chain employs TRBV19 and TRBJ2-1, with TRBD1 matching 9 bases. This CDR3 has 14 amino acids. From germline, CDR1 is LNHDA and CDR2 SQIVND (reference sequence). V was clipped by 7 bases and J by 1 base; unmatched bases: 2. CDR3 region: CASTDRGSYNEQFF. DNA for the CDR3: TGTGCCAGTACCGACAGGGGGTCCTACAATGAGCAGTTCTTC.

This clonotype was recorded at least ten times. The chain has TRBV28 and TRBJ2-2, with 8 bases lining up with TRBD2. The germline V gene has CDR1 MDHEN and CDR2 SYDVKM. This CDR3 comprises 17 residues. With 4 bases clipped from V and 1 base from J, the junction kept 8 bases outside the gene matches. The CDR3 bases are TGTGCCAGCAGTTCCACCGGACTAGCTGTGAACACCGGGGAGCTGTTTTTT. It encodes CASSSTGLAVNTGELFF.

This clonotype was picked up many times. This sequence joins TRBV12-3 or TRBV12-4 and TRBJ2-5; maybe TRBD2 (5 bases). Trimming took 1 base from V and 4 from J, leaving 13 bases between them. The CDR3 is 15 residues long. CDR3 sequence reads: CASSLGGGLLETQYF. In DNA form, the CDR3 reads TGTGCCAGCAGTTTAGGGGGTGGACTCCTAGAGACCCAGTACTTC.